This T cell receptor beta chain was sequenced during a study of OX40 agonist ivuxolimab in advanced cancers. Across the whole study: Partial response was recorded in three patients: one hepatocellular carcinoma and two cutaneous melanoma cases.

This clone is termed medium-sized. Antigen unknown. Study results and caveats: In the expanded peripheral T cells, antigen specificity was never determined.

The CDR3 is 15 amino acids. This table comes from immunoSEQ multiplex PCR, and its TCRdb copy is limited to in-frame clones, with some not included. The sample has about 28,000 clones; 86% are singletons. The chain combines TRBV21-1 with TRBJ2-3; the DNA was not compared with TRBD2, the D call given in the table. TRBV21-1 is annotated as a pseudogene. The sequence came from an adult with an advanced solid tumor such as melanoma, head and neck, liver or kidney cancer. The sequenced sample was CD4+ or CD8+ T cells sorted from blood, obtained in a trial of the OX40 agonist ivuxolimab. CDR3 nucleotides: TGTGCCAGCAGCAAAGTCACTAGGAGCACAGATACGCAGTATTTT. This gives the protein CASSKVTRSTDTQYF.